A selection of T cell receptor beta chains follows, all from one sample in a study of regulatory T cells in long-lasting Graves disease. MiXCR, run by TCRdb on the multiplex PCR reads, gives a single entry per CDR3 protein. The data show 520,000 or so distinct CDR3 sequences, about 11% seen once. In addition, the sample was reused for a study of T cells in Graves' hyperthyroidism and ophthalmopathy.

Sequenced material: peripheral blood mononuclear cells (PBMCs), taken at new diagnosis, from a patient treated with antithyroid drugs. The receptors come from a woman under 40 with Graves disease. CDR3s include the opening cysteine and the closing phenylalanine or tryptophan. The order of the fields is J gene, D gene, clone size, V gene, CDR3 protein, CDR3 DNA. The D gene is left open where the match is weak. Some rows have no size entry. The others give once, few or many, or a class for an expanded clone.

TRBJ2-7,-,few,TRBV7-2,CAIAGGLGQGSGTYEQYF,TGTGCCATCGCGGGGGGGCTTGGACAGGGAAGCGGTACCTACGAGCAGTACTTC
TRBJ2-6,-,many,TRBV9,CASSEASGANVLTF,TGTGCCAGCAGCGAGGCTTCTGGGGCCAACGTCCTGACTTTC
TRBJ1-1,-,many,TRBV10-3,CAISEPRRYTEAFF,TGTGCCATCAGTGAGCCCCGACGGTACACTGAAGCTTTCTTT
TRBJ1-4,-,many,TRBV15,CATSRVRATNEKLFF,TGTGCCACCAGCAGAGTTCGAGCAACTAATGAAAAACTGTTTTTT
TRBJ2-1,-,many,TRBV28,CASTGILGSYNEQFF,TGTGCCAGCACCGGGATCCTCGGATCCTACAATGAGCAGTTCTTC
TRBJ2-3,-,many,TRBV12-3/TRBV12-4,CASSGAGTGLTDTQYF,TGTGCCAGCAGCGGAGCCGGGACTGGTCTAACAGATACGCAGTATTTT
TRBJ2-7,TRBD1,many,TRBV28,CASSPIGTGDYEQYF,TGTGCCAGCAGTCCCATTGGGACAGGAGACTACGAGCAGTACTTC
TRBJ2-7,-,few,TRBV6-1,CASTRQESSYEQYF,TGTGCCAGCACCAGACAGGAGAGCTCCTACGAGCAGTACTTC
TRBJ1-1,TRBD1,many,TRBV12-3/TRBV12-4,CASSLAQGAYTEAFF,TGTGCCAGCAGTTTAGCACAGGGGGCCTACACTGAAGCTTTCTTT
TRBJ1-1,-,many,TRBV4-1,CASSQDRGTEAFF,TGTGCCAGCAGTCAAGACAGAGGCACTGAAGCTTTCTTT
TRBJ1-1,TRBD1,many,TRBV6-1,CASDPGQKNTEAFF,TGTGCCAGTGATCCGGGACAGAAGAACACTGAAGCTTTCTTT
TRBJ1-4,-,many,TRBV12-3/TRBV12-4,CASSLGVRPFNEKLFF,TGTGCCAGCAGTTTGGGCGTCCGGCCCTTTAATGAAAAACTGTTTTTT
TRBJ2-2,TRBD1,-,TRBV18,CASSPRPGGSTGELFF,TGTGCCAGCTCACCACGCCCAGGGGGAAGCACCGGGGAGCTGTTTTTT
TRBJ2-4,-,-,TRBV30,CAWSSGAKNIQYF,TGTGCCTGGAGTTCGGGAGCGAAAAACATTCAGTACTTC
TRBJ1-1,-,many,TRBV6-5,CASSYGAGTGMNTEAFF,TGTGCCAGCAGTTACGGAGCAGGGACGGGTATGAACACTGAAGCTTTCTTT
TRBJ2-1,TRBD2,many,TRBV2,CALRRGFPGTSGRVGGPNEQFF,TGTGCCTTACGAAGAGGTTTTCCCGGGACTAGCGGGAGGGTAGGAGGTCCGAATGAGCAGTTCTTC
TRBJ2-7,-,many,TRBV7-9,CASSTTTVEQYF,TGTGCCAGCAGCACGACCACCGTGGAGCAGTACTTC
TRBJ2-1,TRBD2,-,TRBV29-1,CSVAASGYNEQFF,TGCAGCGTTGCGGCTAGCGGCTACAATGAGCAGTTCTTC
TRBJ1-5,-,many,TRBV7-2,CASSLGETGVGQPQHF,TGTGCCAGCAGCTTAGGAGAAACGGGGGTAGGGCAGCCCCAGCATTTT
TRBJ1-2,-,many,TRBV27,CASRSLGYGYTF,TGTGCCAGCAGATCGTTGGGCTATGGCTACACCTTC
TRBJ1-1,-,many,TRBV20-1,CSARQATEAFF,TGCAGTGCTCGCCAGGCTACTGAAGCTTTCTTT
TRBJ2-5,-,few,TRBV5-1,CASSLTGSKTQYF,TGCGCCAGCAGCTTGACAGGTTCGAAGACCCAGTACTTC
TRBJ2-1,-,-,TRBV6-2/TRBV6-3,CASSYLDSYNEQFF,TGTGCCAGCAGTTATCTCGACTCCTACAATGAGCAGTTCTTC
TRBJ1-4,TRBD1,many,TRBV20-1,CSAREGQDATNEKLFF,TGCAGTGCTAGAGAGGGACAGGACGCAACTAATGAAAAACTGTTTTTT
TRBJ1-5,-,many,TRBV6-1,CASSETRTEGRQPQHF,TGTGCCAGCAGTGAAACAAGGACAGAAGGACGTCAGCCCCAGCATTTT
TRBJ1-2,-,once,TRBV11-2,CASSSRQTLDDTF,TGTGCCAGCAGCTCACGACAGACCTTGGATGACACCTTC
TRBJ2-7,TRBD1,-,TRBV3-1,CASSQDYPSTGPYEQYF,TGTGCCAGCAGCCAAGATTACCCCTCGACAGGGCCCTACGAGCAGTACTTC
TRBJ2-3,-,many,TRBV2,CASSWTGDTQYF,TGTGCCAGCTCTTGGACGGGGGATACGCAGTATTTT
TRBJ1-4,-,-,TRBV7-9,CASSLGLAGQAPEKLFF,TGTGCCAGCAGCTTAGGGTTAGCGGGGCAAGCCCCTGAAAAACTGTTTTTT
TRBJ1-1,TRBD1,few,TRBV4-1,CASSQVTGANTEAFF,TGCGCCAGCAGCCAAGTCACAGGGGCGAACACTGAAGCTTTCTTT
TRBJ1-4,-,few,TRBV11-1,CASSPGGPNEKLFF,TGTGCCAGCAGCCCGGGGGGCCCAAATGAAAAACTGTTTTTT
TRBJ2-7,-,few,TRBV2,CASRPRTNSYEQYF,TGTGCCAGCCGGCCCAGAACCAACTCCTACGAGCAGTACTTC